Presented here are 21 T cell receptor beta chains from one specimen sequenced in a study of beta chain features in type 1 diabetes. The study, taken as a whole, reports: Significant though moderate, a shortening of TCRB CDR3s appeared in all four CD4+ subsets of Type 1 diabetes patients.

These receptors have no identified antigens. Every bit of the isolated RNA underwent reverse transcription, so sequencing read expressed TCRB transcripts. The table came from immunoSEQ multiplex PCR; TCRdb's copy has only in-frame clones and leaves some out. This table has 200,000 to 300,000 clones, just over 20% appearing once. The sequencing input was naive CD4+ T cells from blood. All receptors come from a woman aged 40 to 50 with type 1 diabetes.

The CDR3 protein is CASSYRQGDEQFF. The DNA of the CDR3 is TGTGCCAGCAGTTATCGACAGGGCGATGAGCAGTTCTTC. V is TRBV6-5 and J is TRBJ2-1, with 7 bases identical to TRBD1. The CDR3 consists of 13 residues. V lost 3 bases to trimming and J lost 8 bases; unmatched junction nucleotides: 4. Germline CDR1 MNHEY, CDR2 SVGAGI.

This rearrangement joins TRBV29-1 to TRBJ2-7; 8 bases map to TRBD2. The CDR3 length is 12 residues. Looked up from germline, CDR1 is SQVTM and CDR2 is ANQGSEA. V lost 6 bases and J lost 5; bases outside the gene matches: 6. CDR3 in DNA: TGCAGCGTGGGGCGGGGGGCGGACGAGCAGTACTTC. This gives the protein CSVGRGADEQYF.

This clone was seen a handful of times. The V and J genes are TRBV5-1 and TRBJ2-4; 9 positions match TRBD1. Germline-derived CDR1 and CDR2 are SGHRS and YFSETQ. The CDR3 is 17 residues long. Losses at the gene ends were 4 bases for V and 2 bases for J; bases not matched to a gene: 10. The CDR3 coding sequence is TGCGCCAGCAGCACAACAGGGGGCCTCCCCTCCAAAAACATTCAGTACTTC. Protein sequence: CASSTTGGLPSKNIQYF.

CDR3 nucleotide sequence: TGTGCCAGCAGTCCGACAGGATTTGTGCAGTACTTC. Its translation is CASSPTGFVQYF. V usage is TRBV28 and J usage is TRBJ2-7; D possibly corresponds to TRBD1 (6 bases). The CDR3 sequence is 12 residues long. The germline V gene encodes CDR1 MDHEN and CDR2 SYDVKM. V lost 5 bases and J 9 bases, leaving 14 bases between the germline ends.

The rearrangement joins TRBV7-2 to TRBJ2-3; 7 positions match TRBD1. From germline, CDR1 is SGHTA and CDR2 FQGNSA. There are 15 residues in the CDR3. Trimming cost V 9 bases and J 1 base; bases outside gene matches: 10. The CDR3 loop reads CASSRVGQGTDTQYF. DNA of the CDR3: TGTGCCAGTTCACGCGTAGGACAGGGCACAGATACGCAGTATTTT.

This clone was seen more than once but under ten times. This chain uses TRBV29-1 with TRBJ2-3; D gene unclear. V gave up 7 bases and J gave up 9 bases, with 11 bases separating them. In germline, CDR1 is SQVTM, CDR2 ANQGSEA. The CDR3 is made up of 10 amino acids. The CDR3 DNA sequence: TGCAGCGCTTATATTGGCACGCAGTATTTT. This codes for CSAYIGTQYF.

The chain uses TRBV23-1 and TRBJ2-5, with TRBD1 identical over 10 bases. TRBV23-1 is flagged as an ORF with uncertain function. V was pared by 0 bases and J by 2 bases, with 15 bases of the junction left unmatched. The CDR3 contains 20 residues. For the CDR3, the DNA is TGCGCCAGCAGTCAATCCCCCCGACCGGGACAGGGGATAAGGCAAGAGACCCAGTACTTC. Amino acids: CASSQSPRPGQGIRQETQYF.

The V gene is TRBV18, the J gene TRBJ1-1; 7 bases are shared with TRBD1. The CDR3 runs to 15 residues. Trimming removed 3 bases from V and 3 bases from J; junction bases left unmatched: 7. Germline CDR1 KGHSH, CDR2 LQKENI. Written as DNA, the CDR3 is TGTGCCAGCTCACCCACCTTTACAGGGGACACTGAAGCTTTCTTT. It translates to CASSPTFTGDTEAFF.

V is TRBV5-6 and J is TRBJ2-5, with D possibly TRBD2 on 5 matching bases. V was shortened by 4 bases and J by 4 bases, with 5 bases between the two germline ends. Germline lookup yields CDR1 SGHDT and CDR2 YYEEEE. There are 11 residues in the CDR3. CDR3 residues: CASSEGETQYF. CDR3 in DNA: TGTGCCAGCAGCGAGGGAGAGACCCAGTACTTC.

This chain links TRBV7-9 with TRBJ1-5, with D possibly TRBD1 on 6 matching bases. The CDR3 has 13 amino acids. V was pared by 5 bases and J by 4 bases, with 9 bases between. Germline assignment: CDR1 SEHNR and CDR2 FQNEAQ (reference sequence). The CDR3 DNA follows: TGTGCCAGCAGCCGGACAGCGAATCAGCCCCAGCATTTT. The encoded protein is CASSRTANQPQHF.

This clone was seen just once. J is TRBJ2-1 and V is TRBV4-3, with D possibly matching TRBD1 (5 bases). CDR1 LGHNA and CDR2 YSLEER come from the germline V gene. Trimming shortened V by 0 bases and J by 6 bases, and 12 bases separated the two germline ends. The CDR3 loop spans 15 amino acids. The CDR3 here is CASSQDSGAANEQFF. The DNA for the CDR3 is TGCGCCAGCAGCCAAGATAGTGGGGCAGCCAATGAGCAGTTCTTC.

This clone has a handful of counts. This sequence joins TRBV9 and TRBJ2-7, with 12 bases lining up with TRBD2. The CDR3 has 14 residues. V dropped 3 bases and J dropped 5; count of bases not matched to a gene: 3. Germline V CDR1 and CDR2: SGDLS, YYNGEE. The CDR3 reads CASSATSGRNEQYF. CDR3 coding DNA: TGTGCCAGCAGCGCGACTAGCGGGAGAAACGAGCAGTACTTC.

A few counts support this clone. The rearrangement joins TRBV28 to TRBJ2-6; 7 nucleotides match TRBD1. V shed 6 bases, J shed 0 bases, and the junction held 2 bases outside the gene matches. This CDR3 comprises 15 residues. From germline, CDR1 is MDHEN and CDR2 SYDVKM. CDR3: CASSRDSSGANVLTF. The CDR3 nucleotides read TGTGCCAGCAGCCGGGACAGCTCTGGGGCCAACGTCCTGACTTTC.

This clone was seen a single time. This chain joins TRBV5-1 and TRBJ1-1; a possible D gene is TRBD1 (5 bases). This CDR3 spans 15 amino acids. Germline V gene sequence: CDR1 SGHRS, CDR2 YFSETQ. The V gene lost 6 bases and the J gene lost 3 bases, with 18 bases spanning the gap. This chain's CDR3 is CASTRDTGGDTEAFF. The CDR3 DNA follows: TGCGCCAGCACCCGAGACACTGGAGGGGACACTGAAGCTTTCTTT.

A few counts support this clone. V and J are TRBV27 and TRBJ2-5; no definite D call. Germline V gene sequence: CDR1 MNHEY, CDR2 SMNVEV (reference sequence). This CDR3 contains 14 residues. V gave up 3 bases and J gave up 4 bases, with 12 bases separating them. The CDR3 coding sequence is TGTGCCAGCAGTTTTGGGCAGAAAGGAGAGACCCAGTACTTC. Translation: CASSFGQKGETQYF.

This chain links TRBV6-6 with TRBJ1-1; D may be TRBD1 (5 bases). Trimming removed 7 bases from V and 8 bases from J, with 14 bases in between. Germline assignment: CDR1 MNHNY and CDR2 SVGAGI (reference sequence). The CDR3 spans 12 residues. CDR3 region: CASTLGETEAFF. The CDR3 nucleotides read TGTGCCAGCACCCTAGGGGAAACCGAAGCTTTCTTT.

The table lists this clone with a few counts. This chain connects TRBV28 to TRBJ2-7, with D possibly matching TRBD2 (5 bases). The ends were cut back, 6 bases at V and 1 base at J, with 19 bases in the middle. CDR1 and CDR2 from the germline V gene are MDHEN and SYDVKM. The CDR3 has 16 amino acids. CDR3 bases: TGTGCCAGCAGACCGCGGACGACTATTCCATCCTACGAGCAGTACTTC. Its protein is CASRPRTTIPSYEQYF. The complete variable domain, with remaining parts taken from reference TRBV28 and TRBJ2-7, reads DVKVTQSSRYLVKRTGEKVFLECVQDMDHENMFWYRQDPGLGLRLIYFSYDVKMKEKGDIPEGYSVSREKKERFSLILESASTNQTSMYLCASRPRTTIPSYEQYFGPGTRLTVT.

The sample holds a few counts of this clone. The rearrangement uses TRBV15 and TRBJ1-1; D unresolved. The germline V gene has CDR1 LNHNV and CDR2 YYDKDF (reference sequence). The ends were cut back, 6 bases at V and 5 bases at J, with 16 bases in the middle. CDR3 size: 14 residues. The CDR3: CATRESGGGTEAFF. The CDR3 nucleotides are TGTGCCACCAGGGAGTCCGGAGGAGGTACTGAAGCTTTCTTT.

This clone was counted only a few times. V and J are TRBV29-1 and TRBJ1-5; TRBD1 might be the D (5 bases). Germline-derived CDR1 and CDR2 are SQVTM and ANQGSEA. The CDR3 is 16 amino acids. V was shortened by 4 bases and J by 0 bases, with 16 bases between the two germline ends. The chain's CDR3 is CSVVGGGGDSNQPQHF. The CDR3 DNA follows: TGCAGCGTTGTCGGGGGGGGTGGGGATAGCAATCAGCCCCAGCATTTT.

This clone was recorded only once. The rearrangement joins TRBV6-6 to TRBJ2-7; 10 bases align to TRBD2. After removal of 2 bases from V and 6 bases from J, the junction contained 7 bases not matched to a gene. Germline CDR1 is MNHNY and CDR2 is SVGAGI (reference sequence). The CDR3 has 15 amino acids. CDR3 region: CASSYPASGGLEQYF. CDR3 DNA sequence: TGTGCCAGCAGTTACCCGGCTAGCGGGGGTCTCGAGCAGTACTTC.

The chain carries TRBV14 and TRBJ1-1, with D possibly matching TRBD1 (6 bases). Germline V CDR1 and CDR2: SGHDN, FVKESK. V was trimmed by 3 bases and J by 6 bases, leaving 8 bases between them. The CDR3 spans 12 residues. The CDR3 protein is CASSHSGAEAFF. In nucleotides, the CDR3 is TGTGCCAGCAGCCACTCAGGGGCTGAAGCTTTCTTT. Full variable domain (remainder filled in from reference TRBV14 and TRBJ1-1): EAGVTQFPSHSVIEKGQTVTLRCDPISGHDNLYWYRRVMGKEIKFLLHFVKESKQDESGMPNNRFLAERTGGTYSTLKVQPAELEDSGVYFCASSHSGAEAFFGQGTRLTVV.